The clone carrying this TCR beta chain was recorded once. Its antigen remains unknown. This sample was taken from a study of cytomegalovirus exposure and HLA in healthy donors. Study-wide points: An analysis was carried out later, and it reportedly showed fewer N-insertions in an Asian-associated ancestry cluster than the approximately 670-donor mean. An apparent linkage of common viral pathogens to several of the most significant clusters emerged in a later analysis. Later analysis placed DRB1 highest and HLA-C lowest in TCR association rates, which differed by HLA locus.

Researchers ran the PCR with 60 Vbeta and 13 Jbeta primers. The protocol was immunoSEQ multiplex PCR, while the TCRdb copy is restricted to in-frame clones and leaves out a portion. Among approximately 120,000 clones listed, roughly 85% were seen once. Germline CDR1 MDHEN, CDR2 SYDVKM. The length of the CDR3 is 15 residues. Trimming cost V 3 bases and J 3 bases; bases outside gene matches: 5. The chain uses TRBV28 and TRBJ2-3, with 8 bases matching TRBD2. The sequence was obtained from a woman in her 30s in good health and CMV-seropositive. The source material was PBMCs. CDR3 region: CASSFRTGGTDTQYF. CDR3 nucleotides: TGTGCCAGCAGTTTTAGGACGGGAGGGACAGATACGCAGTATTTT.